This T cell receptor (beta chain) was recorded in a study of CD8+ T cells in alopecia areata. Findings of the study overall: Across lesional scalp, and particularly alopecia totalis/universalis, clonality surpassed that of normal scalp.

RNA extraction was followed by reverse transcription into cDNA, which acted as the sequencing template. Measured with immunoSEQ multiplex PCR; TCRdb has only the in-frame clones, and not every one. The sample shows about 69,000 clones, approximately 61% of them seen only once. CDR3 length: 14 residues. Germline-derived CDR1 and CDR2 are MGHRA and YSYEKL. Trimming left V 0 bases short and J 1 base short, with 6 bases between. A word on this clone: Its antigen is still unknown.

The material was CD8+ T cells sorted from blood, obtained at week 0. The receptor comes from a human donor with alopecia areata. The V call is TRBV4-1, the J call TRBJ2-5; no definite D call. The CDR3 DNA reads TGCGCCAGCAGCCAAGATCCCACCCAAGAGACCCAGTACTTC. Translating gives CASSQDPTQETQYF.